The clone carrying this T cell receptor beta chain was observed once. The participants were between about 18 and 90 years old and came from under 25 US areas. Only in-frame clones appear in the TCRdb table, and some are missing; sequencing was by immunoSEQ multiplex PCR. The profile shows 380,000 or so clones, around 87% of them singletons. The record originates from a study of blood T cell repertoires in COVID-19. Study-level information: Sites across the United States, Italy and Spain contributed samples from acute and convalescent COVID-19.

V was cut by 0 bases and J by 4 bases, with 10 bases left in between. Per the germline V gene, CDR1 is SGDLS and CDR2 is YYNGEE. CDR3 length: 14 amino acids. The TCR was taken from a man aged 25 to 40 who had recovered from COVID-19. Specimen: PBMCs or T cells enriched from blood (not recorded which). This rearrangement joins TRBV9 to TRBJ1-1; D not resolved. CDR3 nucleotides: TGTGCCAGCAGCGTAGGCACAGAGGGCACTGAAGCTTTCTTT. Translated: CASSVGTEGTEAFF.